These 32 T cell receptor beta chains were sequenced from one sample in a study of T cell changes during pregnancy in multiple sclerosis. Generated by immunoSEQ multiplex PCR, the TCRdb table keeps only in-frame clones and is missing some. The sample lists around 38,000 clones, approximately 92% seen once, with about 0.45% in the top ten. The material was CD4+ T cells from peripheral blood mononuclear cells, obtained in the third trimester of pregnancy. These receptors all stem from a female donor in good health, enrolled as a control in a pregnancy study.

The rearrangement joins TRBV7-3 to TRBJ2-2; possibly TRBD1 for D (5 bases). Trimming shortened V by 2 bases and J by 4 bases, and 8 bases separated the two germline ends. This CDR3 has 14 residues. CDR1 is SGHTA, CDR2 FQGTGA, per germline. CDR3 amino acids: CASSLAGLTGELFF. CDR3 bases: TGTGCCAGCAGCTTAGCAGGGCTCACCGGGGAGCTGTTTTTT.

The rearrangement links TRBV2 to TRBJ1-5, with TRBD1 identical over 11 bases. The CDR3 spans 18 residues. V trimming: 5 bases; J trimming: 0 bases; junction bases outside the gene matches: 9. The germline CDR1 and CDR2 sequences are SNHLY and FYNNEI. CDR3 in amino acids: CASSSRTGGDLSNQPQHF. In DNA, the CDR3 is TGTGCCAGCAGTTCCCGGACAGGGGGCGATCTTAGCAATCAGCCCCAGCATTTT.

The chain couples TRBV7-2 to TRBJ2-5, with 7 positions matching TRBD2. Germline lookup yields CDR1 SGHTA and CDR2 FQGNSA. This CDR3 is 15 amino acids long. Trimming cost V 0 bases and J 2 bases; bases outside gene matches: 3. CDR3 sequence (DNA): TGTGCCAGCAGCTTAGCCGGGGGACTACAAGAGACCCAGTACTTC. This encodes CASSLAGGLQETQYF.

This chain joins TRBV5-6 and TRBJ2-7, with D maybe TRBD1 (6 bases). Per germline, CDR1 SGHDT and CDR2 YYEEEE. The CDR3 runs 15 residues. Trimming pared 2 bases from V and 2 bases from J, leaving 14 bases between. The CDR3 nucleotides are TGTGCCAGCAGCTTCCGACAGGTCGGGGCCTACGAGCAGTACTTC. As protein: CASSFRQVGAYEQYF. The variable domain in full, with the rest retrieved from reference TRBV5-6 and TRBJ2-7, is DAGVTQSPTHLIKTRGQQVTLRCSPKSGHDTVSWYQQALGQGPQFIFQYYEEEERQRGNFPDRFSGHQFPNYSSELNVNALLLGDSALYLCASSFRQVGAYEQYFGPGTRLTVT.

This clone was observed once. The chain recombines TRBV7-2 with TRBJ1-4; unclear D gene. CDR3 length equals 14 residues. Trimming left V 2 bases short and J 0 bases short, with 4 bases between. The germline CDR1 and CDR2 sequences are SGHTA and FQGNSA. CDR3 protein: CASSLSATNEKLFF. The CDR3 coding sequence is TGTGCCAGCAGCTTATCGGCAACTAATGAAAAACTGTTTTTT.

The chain carries TRBV20-1 and TRBJ1-2, with D possibly TRBD1 on 5 matching bases. CDR1 and CDR2 (germline): DFQATT, SNEGSKA (reference sequence). The CDR3 covers 11 residues. V lost 3 bases and J lost 10, with 12 bases in between. CDR3 region: CSASREGDYTF. The CDR3 bases are TGCAGTGCTAGTCGCGAAGGGGACTACACCTTC.

J is TRBJ1-2 and V is TRBV5-6; weak D call: TRBD1 (5 bases). CDR1 SGHDT and CDR2 YYEEEE come from the germline V gene. This CDR3 region has 13 residues. The V end lost 4 bases, the J end lost 4 bases, and 11 bases lay between the germline ends. CDR3 in DNA: TGTGCCAGCAGCCCCCCAGGGATCTATGGCTACACCTTC. Protein: CASSPPGIYGYTF.

The genes are TRBV7-9 and TRBJ1-3; tentatively, D is TRBD1 (6 bases). The germline gives CDR1 SEHNR, CDR2 FQNEAQ (reference sequence). Deletions cut 5 bases from V and 0 bases from J, with 20 bases between. The CDR3 contains 18 residues. The CDR3 is CASSARGASISSGNTIYF. The CDR3 coding sequence is TGTGCCAGCAGCGCGCGGGGGGCGAGCATAAGCTCTGGAAACACCATATATTTT.

The chain recombines TRBV11-2 with TRBJ1-6; TRBD1 agrees at 8 bases. Germline lookup yields CDR1 SGHAT and CDR2 FQNNGV. With 5 bases clipped from V and 9 bases from J, the junction kept 12 bases outside the gene matches. The CDR3 is made up of 16 amino acids. CDR3: CASSLPPGQAASPLHF. The DNA of the CDR3 is TGTGCCAGCAGCCTTCCGCCGGGACAGGCGGCTTCACCCCTCCACTTT.

The rearrangement links TRBV2 to TRBJ1-5; a weak D match, TRBD1 (5 bases). This CDR3 contains 14 residues. V shed 4 bases and J shed 7 bases, with 14 bases lying between them. Germline V gene lookup returns CDR1 SNHLY and CDR2 FYNNEI. In DNA form, the CDR3 reads TGTGCCAGCAGTGTCGACAAAAGGGGCCAGCCCCAGCATTTT. This gives the protein CASSVDKRGQPQHF.

The chain employs TRBV4-3 and TRBJ1-5, with D maybe TRBD1 (5 bases). CDR3 length equals 15 residues. Between the trimmed V and J ends, which lost 0 bases and 4 bases, there was a span of 10 bases. Germline V gene sequence: CDR1 LGHNA, CDR2 YSLEER. CDR3 bases: TGCGCCAGCAGCCAAGATTCAGGGAAGAATCAGCCCCAGCATTTT. Protein product: CASSQDSGKNQPQHF.

V and J are TRBV15 and TRBJ1-2, with 11 bases matching TRBD1. Trimming cost V 0 bases and J 7 bases; bases outside gene matches: 7. The CDR3 contains 16 residues. Germline V gene data show CDR1 as LNHNV and CDR2 as YYDKDF (reference sequence). CDR3 residues: CATSRDYGTGGPGYTF. In nucleotides, the CDR3 is TGTGCCACCAGCAGAGACTACGGGACAGGGGGTCCTGGCTACACCTTC. Variable domain in full (rest from reference TRBV15 and TRBJ1-2): DAMVIQNPRYQVTQFGKPVTLSCSQTLNHNVMYWYQQKSSQAPKLLFHYYDKDFNNEADTPDNFQSRRPNTSFCFLDIRSPGLGDTAMYLCATSRDYGTGGPGYTFGSGTRLTVV.

V is TRBV19 and J is TRBJ2-7, with 9 bases lining up with TRBD1. V gave up 6 bases and J gave up 3 bases; unmatched junction bases: 9. CDR3 length equals 15 residues. The germline V gene encodes CDR1 LNHDA and CDR2 SQIVND (reference sequence). The CDR3 sequence: CASSVQGASLYEQYF. The DNA for the CDR3 is TGTGCCAGTAGCGTACAGGGGGCGAGTCTCTACGAGCAGTACTTC.

The V gene is TRBV7-3, the J gene TRBJ2-5; D perhaps matches TRBD2 (5 bases). Trimming pared 5 bases from V and 5 bases from J, leaving 15 bases between. The CDR3 is 14 amino acids. Germline CDR1 reads SGHTA; CDR2 reads FQGTGA. CDR3 in amino acids: CASSLGGGRETQYF. CDR3 coding DNA: TGTGCCAGCAGCCTAGGAGGTGGTCGGGAGACCCAGTACTTC.

This clone has a single count. The chain joins TRBV4-3 to TRBJ1-1, with D possibly TRBD1 on 5 matching bases. With 4 bases removed from V and 4 bases from J, the gap between germline ends came to 13 bases. The CDR3 contains 14 residues. Germline V gene lookup returns CDR1 LGHNA and CDR2 YSLEER. CDR3 sequence (DNA): TGCGCCAGCAGCCCGGACCCCGGGGGCACTGAAGCTTTCTTT. It codes for CASSPDPGGTEAFF.

V usage is TRBV9 and J usage is TRBJ1-2, with no clear D. Germline-derived CDR1 and CDR2 are SGDLS and YYNGEE. This CDR3 contains 13 residues. The V end was cut by 0 bases, the J end by 8 bases, with 11 bases between. The CDR3 spells CASSVAKGGGYTF. The CDR3 bases are TGTGCCAGCAGCGTAGCTAAGGGAGGCGGCTACACCTTC.

V gene TRBV11-1 combines with J gene TRBJ1-6; D call uncertain. The CDR3 covers 15 residues. The V end was cut by 3 bases, the J end by 8 bases, with 14 bases between. Germline assignment: CDR1 SGHAT and CDR2 FQDESV (reference sequence). The CDR3 protein is CASSLSGRKDSPLHF. The DNA of the CDR3 is TGTGCCAGCAGCTTGTCGGGGAGAAAGGATTCACCCCTCCACTTT.

The chain has TRBV9 and TRBJ1-2, with TRBD1 matching over 10 bases. The trim removed 1 base at V and 5 bases at J, leaving 5 bases unmatched. The CDR3 spans 15 residues. Per the germline V gene, CDR1 is SGDLS and CDR2 is YYNGEE. The DNA of the CDR3 is TGTGCCAGCAGCGTAAGAGGACAGGGGGGTTATGGCTACACCTTC. Translation gives CASSVRGQGGYGYTF.

The V and J genes are TRBV6-6 and TRBJ1-1; unclear D gene. The CDR3 length is 12 residues. With 4 bases removed from V and 3 bases from J, the gap between germline ends came to 6 bases. Germline V gene data show CDR1 as MNHNY and CDR2 as SVGAGI (reference sequence). The CDR3 is CASSLRDTEAFF. The CDR3 region has the DNA TGTGCCAGCAGTTTGAGGGACACTGAAGCTTTCTTT.

This chain connects TRBV13 to TRBJ1-2; no reliable D call. V was cut by 0 bases and J by 3 bases, with 5 bases left in between. This CDR3 has 13 amino acids. The germline CDR1 and CDR2 sequences are PRHDT and FYEKMQ (reference sequence). This CDR3 reads CASSLGGDYGYTF. CDR3 DNA: TGTGCCAGCAGCTTAGGGGGAGACTATGGCTACACCTTC.

The V gene is TRBV18, the J gene TRBJ1-5, with a possible D match to TRBD1 (5 bases). The length of the CDR3 is 14 residues. V lost 3 bases, J lost 6 bases, and 12 bases lay in between. Germline V gene sequence: CDR1 KGHSH, CDR2 LQKENI. This CDR3 reads CASSPPGGGQPQHF. CDR3 DNA: TGTGCCAGCTCACCCCCGGGGGGGGGTCAGCCCCAGCATTTT.

The chain links TRBV1 to TRBJ1-5; the table calls TRBD1, which could not be checked here. TRBV1 constitutes a pseudogene. The CDR3 is 15 amino acids. The CDR3 reads CTSSRTGGGNQPQHF. In DNA form, the CDR3 reads TGCACCAGCAGCCGGACAGGGGGCGGCAATCAGCCCCAGCATTTT.

V is TRBV7-6 and J is TRBJ2-3; TRBD2 might be the D (7 bases). Between the trimmed V and J ends, which lost 1 base and 3 bases, there was a span of 14 bases. The CDR3 consists of 16 residues. Germline V gene sequence: CDR1 SGHVS, CDR2 FNYEAQ. DNA of the CDR3: TGTGCCAGCAGCTTAGGGGGAGGGGGGCGAACAGATACGCAGTATTTT. It is translated as CASSLGGGGRTDTQYF.

The chain carries TRBV11-3 and TRBJ2-1, with 10 bases matching TRBD1. The CDR3 is 14 amino acids. Germline loops: CDR1 SGHNT, CDR2 YENEEA. The V segment lost 1 base and the J segment 9 bases; nucleotides outside the gene matches: 3. The CDR3 DNA is TGTGCCAGCAGCTTAGGACAGGGGGCAGGTGAGCAGTTCTTC. It codes for CASSLGQGAGEQFF.

V is TRBV5-4 and J is TRBJ2-3; weak D call: TRBD2 (6 bases). This CDR3 has 14 amino acids. V lost 4 bases and J 6 bases, leaving 15 bases between the germline ends. Per the germline V gene, CDR1 is SGHNT and CDR2 is YYREEE (reference sequence). The CDR3 coding sequence is TGTGCCAGCAGCGTCACTGGGGGAGGCGATACGCAGTATTTT. Translating it yields CASSVTGGGDTQYF.

CDR3 protein: CASSSRQAGDTGELFF. The CDR3 region has the DNA TGTGCCAGCAGCTCCCGACAGGCCGGGGACACCGGGGAGCTGTTTTTT. The J gene is TRBJ2-2, the V gene TRBV11-1; weak D call: TRBD1 (6 bases). Germline loops: CDR1 SGHAT, CDR2 FQDESV (reference sequence). The CDR3 extends over 16 amino acids. With 4 bases removed from V and 3 bases from J, the gap between germline ends came to 15 bases.

The chain combines TRBV4-3 with TRBJ2-3, with 7 bases lining up with TRBD2. There are 17 residues in the CDR3. Looked up from germline, CDR1 is LGHNA and CDR2 is YSLEER. V lost 0 bases, J lost 2 bases, and 8 bases stayed unmatched. The CDR3 is CASSQDYGGGYTDTQYF. In DNA form, the CDR3 reads TGCGCCAGCAGCCAAGATTATGGCGGGGGTTACACAGATACGCAGTATTTT.

The rearrangement joins TRBV4-1 to TRBJ2-5, with a weak D call TRBD2 (5 bases). The V end was cut by 1 base, the J end by 5 bases, with 14 bases between. Germline CDR1 reads MGHRA; CDR2 reads YSYEKL. This CDR3 region has 15 residues. In DNA form, the CDR3 reads TGCGCCAGCAGCCAAGGCCCCGGCGGGCTGGAGACCCAGTACTTC. Its translation is CASSQGPGGLETQYF.

This rearrangement joins TRBV10-3 to TRBJ1-1; 8 nucleotides line up with TRBD1. Germline V gene data show CDR1 as ENHRY and CDR2 as SYGVKD. The CDR3 runs 14 residues. V lost 5 bases and J lost 3; bases outside the gene matches: 5. The CDR3 here is CAISLQGGHTEAFF. CDR3 DNA: TGTGCCATCAGTTTACAGGGGGGGCACACTGAAGCTTTCTTT.

This chain uses TRBV4-1 with TRBJ1-2; 9 bases line up with TRBD1. With V trimmed by 2 bases and J by 4 bases, 14 bases remained unmatched. CDR3 length: 18 amino acids. Per germline, CDR1 MGHRA and CDR2 YSYEKL. The CDR3 DNA reads TGCGCCAGCAGCCAAAGTCTTACCGGGACAGGGAGGGGCTATGGCTACACCTTC. Translating gives CASSQSLTGTGRGYGYTF.

J is TRBJ1-2 and V is TRBV14; TRBD1 might be the D (5 bases). V was cut by 0 bases and J by 2 bases, with 10 bases left in between. This CDR3 is built from 15 residues. Germline CDR1 and CDR2: SGHDN and FVKESK. The CDR3 loop is CASSQEWGINYGYTF. The CDR3 coding sequence is TGTGCCAGCAGCCAAGAATGGGGCATAAACTATGGCTACACCTTC.

The V gene is TRBV10-3, the J gene TRBJ1-6, with D unclear. Germline CDR1 ENHRY, CDR2 SYGVKD. The CDR3 loop spans 14 amino acids. Trimming removed 4 bases from V and 5 bases from J, with 9 bases in between. CDR3 residues: CAISAGVNNSPLHF. The DNA of the CDR3 is TGTGCCATCAGTGCGGGAGTGAATAATTCACCCCTCCACTTT.